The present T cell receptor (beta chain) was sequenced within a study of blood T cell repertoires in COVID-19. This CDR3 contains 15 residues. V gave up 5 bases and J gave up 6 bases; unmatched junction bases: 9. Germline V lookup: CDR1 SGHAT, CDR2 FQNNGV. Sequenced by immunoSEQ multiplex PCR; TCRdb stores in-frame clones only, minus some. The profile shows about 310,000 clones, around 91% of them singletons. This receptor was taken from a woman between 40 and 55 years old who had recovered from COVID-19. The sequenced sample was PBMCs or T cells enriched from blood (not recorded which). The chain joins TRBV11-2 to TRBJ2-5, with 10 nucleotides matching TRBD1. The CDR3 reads CASSDGTGEWKTQYF. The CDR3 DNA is TGTGCCAGCAGCGACGGGACAGGGGAATGGAAGACCCAGTACTTC.